A single sample gave rise to the 11 T cell receptor beta chains below, sequenced in a study of long-term antiretroviral therapy in people with HIV. A v3.0 immunoSEQ assay was performed at survey level. Clones were read by immunoSEQ multiplex PCR, and TCRdb kept only the in-frame ones, dropping some. This table holds approximately 24,000 clones, around 88% found once. Specimen: unsorted PBMCs, collected more than 4.3 years after starting antiretroviral therapy. The receptors stem from a man in his thirties or forties with HIV.

The CDR3 DNA is TGTGCCAGCAGTTTGCGGGGGTACGAGCAGTACTTC. Residues: CASSLRGYEQYF. The chain links TRBV28 to TRBJ2-7; TRBD2 matches at 7 bases. The junction had 0 bases not matched to a gene; V was cut back by 3 bases and J by 4 bases. The CDR3 sequence is 12 residues long. Germline CDR1 and CDR2: MDHEN and SYDVKM.

The chain is built from TRBV9 and TRBJ2-5; 9 positions match TRBD1. The CDR3 covers 16 residues. J was trimmed by 4 bases and V by 4 bases; bases with no gene match: 11. From germline, CDR1 is SGDLS and CDR2 YYNGEE. DNA of the CDR3: TGTGCCAGCAGCCACCCCAAGACAGGGGGGATAGAGACCCAGTACTTC. Translating it yields CASSHPKTGGIETQYF.

The chain uses TRBV25-1 and TRBJ1-6; maybe TRBD1 (5 bases). The ends were cut back, 2 bases at V and 7 bases at J, with 15 bases in the middle. From germline, CDR1 is MGHDK and CDR2 SYGVNS. The CDR3 contains 16 residues. As DNA, the CDR3 is TGTGCCAGCAGTGAACACCTAGGGGTTGGCAATTCACCCCTCCACTTT. Its protein is CASSEHLGVGNSPLHF.

The chain is built from TRBV7-8 and TRBJ2-3; no reliable D call. Looked up from germline, CDR1 is SGHVS and CDR2 is FQNEAQ. The CDR3 extends over 22 amino acids. V was pared by 3 bases and J by 2 bases, with 33 bases between. CDR3 sequence reads: CASSFLMGILSPHQLPTDTQYF. The DNA of the CDR3 is TGTGCCAGCAGCTTCCTTATGGGGATTCTCAGCCCACACCAGCTTCCCACAGATACGCAGTATTTT.

Only one count was recorded for this clone. The V and J genes are TRBV29-1 and TRBJ2-3; D tentatively reads TRBD1 or TRBD2 (6 bases each). The CDR3 has 13 residues. The germline CDR1 and CDR2 sequences are SQVTM and ANQGSEA. With 7 bases removed from V and 3 bases from J, the gap between germline ends came to 14 bases. In DNA form, the CDR3 reads TGCAGCGCCGTACAGGGAGGAACAGATACGCAGTATTTT. Translation: CSAVQGGTDTQYF.

This chain uses TRBV13 with TRBJ2-2, with 9 bases lining up with TRBD1. The trim removed 5 bases at V and 6 bases at J, leaving 10 bases unmatched. This CDR3 has 16 amino acids. Germline CDR1 is PRHDT and CDR2 is FYEKMQ (reference sequence). CDR3 bases: TGTGCCAGCAGCACCCTAGGACAGGGGATTGCCGGGGAGCTGTTTTTT. Translation: CASSTLGQGIAGELFF.

The chain combines TRBV27 with TRBJ1-2; D ambiguous. This CDR3 has 12 residues. CDR1 and CDR2 (germline): MNHEY, SMNVEV (reference sequence). Trimming removed 6 bases from V and 12 bases from J, with 17 bases in between. The CDR3: CASSRFGGSHTF. The CDR3 DNA reads as TGTGCCAGCAGCCGGTTTGGCGGGAGTCACACCTTC.

The chain couples TRBV15 to TRBJ2-7; 8 positions agree with TRBD2. V shed 1 base and J 5 bases; nucleotides not matched to a gene: 4. CDR1 and CDR2 (germline): LNHNV, YYDKDF (reference sequence). CDR3 size: 14 residues. CDR3 sequence: CATSRAGGLDEQYF. CDR3 coding DNA: TGTGCCACCAGCAGAGCGGGGGGGCTCGACGAGCAGTACTTC.

The chain combines TRBV6-1 with TRBJ2-7, with D unresolved. Germline V CDR1 and CDR2: MNHNS, SASEGT. V lost 6 bases and J lost 4, with 10 bases in between. The CDR3 has 12 amino acids. The CDR3 protein is CASSDDGYEQYF. The DNA of the CDR3 is TGTGCCAGCAGCGATGACGGGTACGAGCAGTACTTC.

The chain combines TRBV4-1 with TRBJ1-1, with 8 bases aligning to TRBD1. CDR1 is MGHRA, CDR2 YSYEKL, per germline. There are 17 residues in the CDR3. V dropped 4 bases and J dropped 5; count of bases not matched to a gene: 15. In DNA form, the CDR3 reads TGCGCCAGCAGCCTACCCCCGGGGGGGACAGGAGGGACTGAAGCTTTCTTT. This sequence encodes CASSLPPGGTGGTEAFF.

This chain uses TRBV6-1 with TRBJ1-2, with no clear D. The V gene lost 3 bases and the J gene lost 4 bases, with 9 bases spanning the gap. CDR3 length: 13 residues. Germline V lookup: CDR1 MNHNS, CDR2 SASEGT. The CDR3 region is CASSEEPIYGYTF. CDR3 nucleotides: TGTGCCAGCAGTGAGGAGCCGATCTATGGCTACACCTTC.